The present T cell receptor (beta chain) was sequenced within a study of vaccination and CD4 T cells after COVID-19. Concerning this clonotype itself: The antigen remains undetermined.

The Oncomine TCR Beta short-read assay generated sequence data from the DNA of cultured CD4+ T cells. Cultures of CD4+ T cells served as the source for extracting genomic DNA. TCRdb itself ran the PCR reads through MiXCR, one entry per CDR3 protein. The sample consists of more than 9,500 distinct CDR3 sequences, 59% of them appearing once. The treatment is: approximately nine-day PBMC culture with coronavirus spike peptide pools or control peptides (ViraFEST assay). CDR3 length: 12 amino acids. The V gene's germline CDR1 is WSHSY and CDR2 SAAADI. Unmatched junction bases numbered 1, after V lost 8 bases and J lost 5 bases.

The chain employs TRBV10-2 and TRBJ2-2, with 8 nucleotides matching TRBD1. The receptor was derived from a human donor who had recovered from COVID-19. Specimen: CD4+ T cells from blood, cultured in vitro. The CDR3 region has the DNA TGCGCCAGCCAGGGGGCTACCGGGGAGCTGTTTTTT. This codes for CASQGATGELFF.